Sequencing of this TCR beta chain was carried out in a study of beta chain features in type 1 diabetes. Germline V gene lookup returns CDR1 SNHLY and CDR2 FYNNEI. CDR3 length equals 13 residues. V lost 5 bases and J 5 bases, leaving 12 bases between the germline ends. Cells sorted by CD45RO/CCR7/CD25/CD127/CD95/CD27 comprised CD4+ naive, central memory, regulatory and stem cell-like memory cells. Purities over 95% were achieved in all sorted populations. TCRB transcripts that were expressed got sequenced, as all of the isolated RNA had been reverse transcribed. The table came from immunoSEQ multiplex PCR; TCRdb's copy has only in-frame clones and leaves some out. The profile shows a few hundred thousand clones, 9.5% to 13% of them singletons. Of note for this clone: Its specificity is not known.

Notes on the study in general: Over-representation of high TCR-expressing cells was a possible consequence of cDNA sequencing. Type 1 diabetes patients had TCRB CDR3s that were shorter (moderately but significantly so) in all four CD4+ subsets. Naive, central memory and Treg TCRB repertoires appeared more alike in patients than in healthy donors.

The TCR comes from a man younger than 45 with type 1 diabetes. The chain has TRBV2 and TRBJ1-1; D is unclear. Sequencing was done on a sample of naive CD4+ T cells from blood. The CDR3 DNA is TGTGCCAGCAGTTCCGGGGTAAGGACTGAAGCTTTCTTT. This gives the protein CASSSGVRTEAFF.